This TCR beta chain was captured in a study of T cells in Graves' hyperthyroidism and ophthalmopathy. Looking at the study overall: Peripheral blood collection took place at initial diagnosis, before any treatment.

The authors obtained PBMCs from roughly 10 ml of fresh peripheral blood. This clonotype was found a few times. TCR beta CDR3 regions were amplified from RNA transcripts. The study used the HTBI primer set for a first-round RT-PCR of the TCR CDR3. TCRdb fed the multiplex PCR reads into MiXCR, producing one record per CDR3 protein. The profile shows approximately 510,000 distinct CDR3 sequences, less than 25% of them singletons. The V gene end was trimmed by 4 bases and the J gene end by 5 bases; junction bases not matched to a gene: 10. This CDR3 has 14 residues. The germline V gene encodes CDR1 GTSNPN and CDR2 SVGIG (reference sequence).

V usage is TRBV30 and J usage is TRBJ2-5; 7 positions match TRBD1. Sequences were obtained from blood. This sequence originates from a man between 18 and 35 years old with Graves' hyperthyroidism. CDR3 sequence (DNA): TGTGCCTGGACAGCAGGGGGACACTGGGAGACCCAGTACTTC. The encoded protein is CAWTAGGHWETQYF.